This entry is about one T cell receptor beta chain. Its antigen is still unknown. This record comes from a study of cytomegalovirus exposure and HLA in healthy donors. Study-level findings and limits: For most TCR beta V segments, an earlier analysis put the productive rate at about 90% or about 30% of the time. Most TCR sequences were uncommon, yet certain public TCRs appeared in many donors.

PCR involved 60 Vbeta and 13 Jbeta primers. Sequenced by immunoSEQ multiplex PCR; TCRdb stores in-frame clones only, minus some. The data show more than 110,000 clones, with more than 65% seen just once and approximately 1.6% held by the top ten. The germline V gene encodes CDR1 SGHAT and CDR2 FQNNGV. V was pared by 5 bases and J by 3 bases, with 8 bases of the junction left unmatched. The CDR3 is 15 residues long. The sequenced sample consisted of PBMCs. This chain connects TRBV11-2 to TRBJ2-3; TRBD1 agrees at 7 bases. The source is a woman in her twenties or thirties in good health and CMV-seronegative. The CDR3 DNA reads TGTGCCAGCAGCGACAGGGTAACGGATACAGATACGCAGTATTTT. Protein product: CASSDRVTDTDTQYF.